Below are 5 T cell receptor beta chains sequenced from a single sample in a study of cytomegalovirus exposure and HLA in healthy donors. TCRdb's copy holds only in-frame clones and misses some; the assay was immunoSEQ multiplex PCR. The table records about 250,000 clones, about 90% of them present only once. The sequenced material came from PBMCs. Every receptor here comes from a man younger than 35 in good health and CMV-seropositive.

This sequence joins TRBV7-2 and TRBJ2-1; 8 positions match TRBD2. Trimming cost V 5 bases and J 3 bases; bases outside gene matches: 12. Germline V gives CDR1 SGHTA, CDR2 FQGNSA. The CDR3 sequence is 17 residues long. In DNA form, the CDR3 reads TGTGCCAGCAGCCCGGGGACTAGTCCACCCCTCTACAATGAGCAGTTCTTC. Its translation: CASSPGTSPPLYNEQFF.

The chain couples TRBV9 to TRBJ2-2; possibly TRBD2 for D (7 bases). V was trimmed by 2 bases and J by 6 bases, leaving 17 bases between them. The CDR3 contains 16 residues. From germline, CDR1 is SGDLS and CDR2 YYNGEE. In DNA form, the CDR3 reads TGTGCCAGCAGCGTTAGGGGGAGGGGACTGGCCGGGGAGCTGTTTTTT. Residues: CASSVRGRGLAGELFF.

The chain recombines TRBV18 with TRBJ2-1, with unresolved D. Germline V lookup: CDR1 KGHSH, CDR2 LQKENI. The CDR3 is made up of 15 amino acids. Trimming stripped 2 bases from V and 0 bases from J, with 8 bases between. CDR3 bases: TGTGCCAGCTCACCATCGGTCTCCTCCTACAATGAGCAGTTCTTC. Its protein is CASSPSVSSYNEQFF.

This rearrangement joins TRBV7-9 to TRBJ2-2; D is possibly TRBD2 (11 bases). The germline gives CDR1 SEHNR, CDR2 FQNEAQ (reference sequence). The CDR3 is 17 amino acids. Deletions cut 5 bases from V and 3 bases from J, with 19 bases between. The CDR3 protein is CASSRDRGLADTGELFF. The CDR3 coding sequence is TGTGCCAGCAGCCGGGACAGGGGACTAGCGGACACCGGGGAGCTGTTTTTT.

The rearrangement joins TRBV10-3 to TRBJ1-2; a weak D match, TRBD1 (6 bases). Germline V gene data show CDR1 as ENHRY and CDR2 as SYGVKD. CDR3 size: 15 residues. V was shortened by 4 bases and J by 4 bases, with 16 bases between the two germline ends. The CDR3 bases are TGTGCCATCAGTGGAGGGGGAGGGATCGGCTATGGCTACACCTTC. Its protein product is CAISGGGGIGYGYTF.